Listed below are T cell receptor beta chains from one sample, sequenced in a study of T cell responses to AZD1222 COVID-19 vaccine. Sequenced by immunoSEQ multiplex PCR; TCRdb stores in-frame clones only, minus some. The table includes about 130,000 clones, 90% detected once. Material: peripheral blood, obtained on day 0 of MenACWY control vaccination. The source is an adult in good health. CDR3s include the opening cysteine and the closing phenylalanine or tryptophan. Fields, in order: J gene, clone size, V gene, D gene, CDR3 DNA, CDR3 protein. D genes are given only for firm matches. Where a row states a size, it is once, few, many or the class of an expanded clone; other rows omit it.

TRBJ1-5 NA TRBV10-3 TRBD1 TGTGCCATCAGTGAGGGAACTTGGACAGGGGGGGGCAATCAGCCCCAGCATTTT CAISEGTWTGGGNQPQHF
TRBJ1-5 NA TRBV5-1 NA TGCGCCAGCAGCTTGGAGGCAGGGGATCAGCCCCAGCATTTT CASSLEAGDQPQHF
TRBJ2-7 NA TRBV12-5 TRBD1 TGTGCTCGCGGACAGGGGTTGTACGAGCAGTACTTC CARGQGLYEQYF
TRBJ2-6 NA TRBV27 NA TGTGCCAGCAGCGGGACACCTTCTCTGGGGGCCAACGTCCTGACTTTC CASSGTPSLGANVLTF
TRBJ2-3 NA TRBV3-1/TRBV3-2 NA TGTGCCAGCAGCGAATCCCCTAATGACATGGATACGCAGTATTTT CASSESPNDMDTQYF
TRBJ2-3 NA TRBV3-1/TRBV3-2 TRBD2 TGTGCCAGCAGCCAGGCGGGGGGAGGCGCAGATACGCAGTATTTT CASSQAGGGADTQYF
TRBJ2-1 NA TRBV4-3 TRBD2 TGCGCCAGCAGCCAAGATTTGGCGGGGGGGCAGTTCTTC CASSQDLAGGQFF
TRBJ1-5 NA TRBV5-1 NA TGCGCCAGCAGCTTGGACAGTCGCAATCAGCCCCAGCATTTT CASSLDSRNQPQHF
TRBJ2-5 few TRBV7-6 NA TGTGCCAGCAGCTTAGAGTGGGCAGACCAAGAGACCCAGTACTTC CASSLEWADQETQYF
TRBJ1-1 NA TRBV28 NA TGTGCCACCAAGTTAGGAGTAACTTTGAACACTGAAGCTTTCTTT CATKLGVTLNTEAFF
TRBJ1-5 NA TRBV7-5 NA TGTGTCAGAAGCCTACCTGACAGGGCCTATAGCAATCAGCCCCAGCATTTT CVRSLPDRAYSNQPQHF
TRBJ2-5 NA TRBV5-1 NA TGCGCCAGCAGCTTCCAGGGTCGGGAGACCCAGTACTTC CASSFQGRETQYF
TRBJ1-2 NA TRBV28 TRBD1 TGTGCCAGCAGTTACAGACAGGGGGCCGGCTATGGCTACACCTTC CASSYRQGAGYGYTF
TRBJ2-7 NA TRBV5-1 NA TGCGCCAGCACGACAGGACAGTTGGAATCCTACGAGCAGTACTTC CASTTGQLESYEQYF
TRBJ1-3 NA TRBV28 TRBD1 TGTGCCAGCAACCACAGGGGGCTCGGAAACACCATATATTTT CASNHRGLGNTIYF
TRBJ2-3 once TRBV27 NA TGTGCCAGCAGACGCACAGATACGCAGTATTTT CASRRTDTQYF
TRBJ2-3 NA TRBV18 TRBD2 TGTGCCAGCTCACCAAACCCGGGACTAGCGGGGAGCACAGATACGCAGTATTTT CASSPNPGLAGSTDTQYF
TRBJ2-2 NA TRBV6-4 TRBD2 TGTGCCAGCAGTGATACTAGCGTCACCGGGGAGCTGTTTTTT CASSDTSVTGELFF
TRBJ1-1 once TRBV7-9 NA TGTGCCAGCAGCTTAAGGACCCTTGGGACTGAAGCTTTCTTT CASSLRTLGTEAFF
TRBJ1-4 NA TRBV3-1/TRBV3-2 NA TGTGCCAGCAGGGGGACGGCGACTAATGAAAAACTGTTTTTT CASRGTATNEKLFF
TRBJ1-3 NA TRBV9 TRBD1 TGTGCCAGCAGCTTGGGACAGGGGGCGCGAGGAAACACCATATATTTT CASSLGQGARGNTIYF
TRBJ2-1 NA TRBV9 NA TGTGCCAGCACCAGTTCTAGTAGCACCGCTAGGGCTGAGCAGTTCTTC CASTSSSSTARAEQFF
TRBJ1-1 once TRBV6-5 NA TGTGCCAGCAGGGCGGTGGGGACTGAAGCTTTCTTT CASRAVGTEAFF
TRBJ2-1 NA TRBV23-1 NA TGCGCCAGCAGGTGGAGGGGGTCTTTTTTGTACAATGAGCAGTTCTTC CASRWRGSFLYNEQFF
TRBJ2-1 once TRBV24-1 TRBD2 TGTGCCACCAGGGGAGGGGATGAGCAGTTCTTC CATRGGDEQFF
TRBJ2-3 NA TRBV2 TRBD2 TGTGCCAGCAGTGGAACGGCTAGCGGGAGTCTAACAGATACGCAGTATTTT CASSGTASGSLTDTQYF
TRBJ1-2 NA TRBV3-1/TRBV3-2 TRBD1 TGTGCCAGCAGACGACAGGGGGCTTTCTATGGCTACACCTTC CASRRQGAFYGYTF
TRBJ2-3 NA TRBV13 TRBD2 TGTGCCAGCAGCCGATGGGCTAGCGGGAGCACAGATACGCAGTATTTT CASSRWASGSTDTQYF
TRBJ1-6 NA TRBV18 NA TGTGCCAGCTCACCAGAGGATAATTCACCCCTCCACTTT CASSPEDNSPLHF
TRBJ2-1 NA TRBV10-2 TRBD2 TGCGCCAGCAAGGGCGGGGGGGCCAGTGAGCAGTTCTTC CASKGGGASEQFF
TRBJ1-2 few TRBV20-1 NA TGCAGTGCTAGTGTTTCTAACTATGGCTACACCTTC CSASVSNYGYTF
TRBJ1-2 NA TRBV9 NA TGTGCCAGCAGCGAGAATTGGGGAGGCTATGGCTACACCTTC CASSENWGGYGYTF
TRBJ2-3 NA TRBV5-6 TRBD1 TGTGCCAGCAGCTTTGTCGGACAGGGCACAGATACGCAGTATTTT CASSFVGQGTDTQYF
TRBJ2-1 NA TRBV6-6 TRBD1 TGTGCCAGCAGGACAGGGGCAGCCTACAATGAGCAGTTCTTC CASRTGAAYNEQFF
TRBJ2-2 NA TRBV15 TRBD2 TGTGCCACCAGCGAGTTTCTTCCGGGACTAGCGGGAGCCGGGGAGCTGTTTTTT CATSEFLPGLAGAGELFF
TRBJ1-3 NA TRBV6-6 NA TGTGCCAGCAGTTACTCAGGGACCTCTGGAAACACCATATATTTT CASSYSGTSGNTIYF
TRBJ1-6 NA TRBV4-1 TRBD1 TGCGCCAGCAGCCAACTAGGACAGGCCGTCAATTCACCCCTCCACTTT CASSQLGQAVNSPLHF
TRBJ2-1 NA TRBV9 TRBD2 TGTGCCAGCAGCGTAGGGGCCGGGACTAGCGGCAACAATGAGCAGTTCTTC CASSVGAGTSGNNEQFF
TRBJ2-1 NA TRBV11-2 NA TGTGCCAGCAGCTCCCTCCGGGGGAAAGAGCAGTTCTTC CASSSLRGKEQFF
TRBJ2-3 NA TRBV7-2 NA TGTGCCAGCAGCTTAAGTTACGGGAGCACAGATACGCAGTATTTT CASSLSYGSTDTQYF
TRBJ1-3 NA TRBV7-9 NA TGTGCCAGCAGCTTAGGGTCATTAGGCGCTCGTGGAAACACCATATATTTT CASSLGSLGARGNTIYF
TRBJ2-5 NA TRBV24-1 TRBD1 TGTGCCACCAGTGAACCACCGGGACAGGGAATTGAGACCCAGTACTTC CATSEPPGQGIETQYF
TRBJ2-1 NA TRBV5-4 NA TGTGCCAGCAGCTTACCACCTCCGGGACCAGCGCAGTTCTTC CASSLPPPGPAQFF
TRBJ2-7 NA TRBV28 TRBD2 TGTGCCAGCAGTCTAAGCGGGAACTACGAGCAGTACTTC CASSLSGNYEQYF
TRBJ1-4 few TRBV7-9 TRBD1 TGTGCCAGCAGCCTGGGACAGGGAACTAATGAAAAACTGTTTTTT CASSLGQGTNEKLFF
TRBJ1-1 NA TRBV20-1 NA TGCGGGGGACACCAGAACACTGAAGCTTTCTTT CGGHQNTEAFF
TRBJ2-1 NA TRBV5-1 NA TGCGCCAGCAGCTTGGCCTACGGGGGAGGCAACAATGAGCAGTTCTTC CASSLAYGGGNNEQFF
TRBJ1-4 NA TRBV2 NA TGTGCCAGCAGTGAACAGGGTGGTGGAAAACTGTTTTTT CASSEQGGGKLFF
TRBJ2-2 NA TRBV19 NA TGTGCCAGTAGACTGTCGGGCACCGGGGAGCTGTTTTTT CASRLSGTGELFF
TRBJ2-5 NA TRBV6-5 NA TGTGCCAGCAGTTACAGGGGACGGGAGACCCAGTACTTC CASSYRGRETQYF
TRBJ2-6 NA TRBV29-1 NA TGCAGCGCCGTAGGGTACGGGGCCAACGTCCTGACTTTC CSAVGYGANVLTF
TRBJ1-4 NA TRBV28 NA TGTGCCAGCAGTCCCGCTGGGGGAGGCAGGGAAAAACTGTTTTTT CASSPAGGGREKLFF
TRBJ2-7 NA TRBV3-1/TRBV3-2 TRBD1 TGTGCCAGCAGCCAATGGGACAGGGGTGACGAGCAGTACTTC CASSQWDRGDEQYF
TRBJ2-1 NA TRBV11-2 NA TGTGCCAGCAGCTTAGCGCCCGAGCAGTTCTTC CASSLAPEQFF
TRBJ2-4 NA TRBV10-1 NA TGCGCCAGCCGGGCCGAACTGGGACTAGCCAAAAACATTCAGTACTTC CASRAELGLAKNIQYF
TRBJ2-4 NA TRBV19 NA TGTGCCAGTAGTATAGATTTGGGAGAGGGTCTAAAGGCCAAAAACATTCAGTACTTC CASSIDLGEGLKAKNIQYF
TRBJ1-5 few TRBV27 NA TGTGCCAGCAGTTGGAGGGGAGGGACATATAGCAATCAGCCCCAGCATTTT CASSWRGGTYSNQPQHF